These 14 T cell receptor beta chains originate from one sample sequenced in a study of regulatory and conventional T cells in breast cancer. TCRdb called the PCR reads again in MiXCR, with one record for every CDR3 protein. The data contain approximately 9,700 distinct CDR3 sequences, roughly a third of them singletons. The sample was conventional T cells from blood. The source of these receptors is a male donor in good health.

This clonotype was detected once. This chain joins TRBV5-1 and TRBJ2-6; maybe TRBD1 (5 bases). The length of the CDR3 is 14 residues. Per the germline V gene, CDR1 is SGHRS and CDR2 is YFSETQ. Between the trimmed V and J ends, which lost 5 bases and 2 bases, there was a span of 8 bases. CDR3 loop: CASRGVAGANVLTF. The CDR3, as DNA: TGCGCCAGCAGAGGGGTTGCTGGGGCCAACGTCCTGACTTTC. Full variable domain (missing parts from reference TRBV5-1 and TRBJ2-6): KAGVTQTPRYLIKTRGQQVTLSCSPISGHRSVSWYQQTPGQGLQFLFEYFSETQRNKGNFPGRFSGRQFSNSRSEMNVSTLELGDSALYLCASRGVAGANVLTFGAGSRLTVL.

Judged by abundance, this clonotype is medium-sized. The chain couples TRBV6-1 to TRBJ2-3; either TRBD1 or TRBD2 may fit D (5 bases each). Per germline, CDR1 MNHNS and CDR2 SASEGT. The CDR3 loop spans 14 amino acids. V lost 5 bases and J 6 bases, leaving 15 bases between the germline ends. The CDR3 reads CASSTRGPQDTQYF. CDR3 coding DNA: TGTGCCAGCAGTACTCGGGGACCTCAGGATACGCAGTATTTT.

This chain connects TRBV6-5 to TRBJ1-1; 8 bases fit TRBD1. In germline, CDR1 is MNHEY, CDR2 SVGAGI. V shed 5 bases and J 4 bases; nucleotides not matched to a gene: 12. This CDR3 has 16 residues. The CDR3 DNA follows: TGTGCCAGCAGTCCTTGGACAGGGCGTGGGATCACTGAAGCTTTCTTT. Its translation: CASSPWTGRGITEAFF.

This rearrangement joins TRBV12-3 or TRBV12-4 to TRBJ2-7; no reliable D call. CDR3 length equals 13 residues. V lost 6 bases and J lost 0, with 9 bases in between. As DNA, the CDR3 is TGTGCCAGCAGCACCCCCGGCTCCTACGAGCAGTACTTC. Translation: CASSTPGSYEQYF.

Remarks on this clonotype: At one of its ends the junction is not consistent with the germline gene, which may arise from a read error. The chain combines TRBV7-2 with TRBJ1-6; D is uncertain. Germline V gives CDR1 SGHTA, CDR2 FQGNSA. CDR3 length equals 14 residues. The CDR3 is CASSSRGGGSPLYF. The CDR3 bases are TGTGCCAGCAGCTCGCGGGGAGGAGGTTCACCCCTCTACTTT.

In this sample, this clonotype turned up once. This chain links TRBV5-1 with TRBJ2-7; TRBD2 aligns across 8 bases. Germline V CDR1 and CDR2: SGHRS, YFSETQ. The V segment lost 4 bases and the J segment 1 base; nucleotides outside the gene matches: 13. This CDR3 region has 17 residues. For the CDR3, the DNA is TGCGCCAGCAGCCCCGGTCCGTTAGCGGGGTTTTCCTACGAGCAGTACTTC. It codes for CASSPGPLAGFSYEQYF.

The chain employs TRBV28 and TRBJ1-5; tentative D call: TRBD1 (6 bases). This CDR3 has 14 residues. Germline CDR1 reads MDHEN; CDR2 reads SYDVKM. Trimming pared 3 bases from V and 5 bases from J, leaving 11 bases between. The CDR3 bases are TGTGCCAGCAGTTTCGGACAGCCTTATCAGCCCCAGCATTTT. This encodes CASSFGQPYQPQHF.

By sample fraction, this clonotype is medium-sized. This chain joins TRBV6-1 and TRBJ1-2, with unresolved D. Germline loops: CDR1 MNHNS, CDR2 SASEGT. This CDR3 has 13 residues. The V end was cut by 5 bases, the J end by 8 bases, with 15 bases between. DNA of the CDR3: TGTGCCAGCAGTCCGGACCGGTTGGGAGGCTACACCTTC. It yields the protein CASSPDRLGGYTF.

Sample share makes this clonotype medium-sized (0.01 to 0.1%). The chain has TRBV20-1 and TRBJ2-2; D not certain. With 3 bases removed from V and 6 bases from J, the gap between germline ends came to 11 bases. This CDR3 spans 13 amino acids. The germline CDR1 and CDR2 sequences are DFQATT and SNEGSKA (reference sequence). The CDR3 region has the DNA TGCAGTGCTAGCGGGTCCAAGGCCGGGGAGCTGTTTTTT. It specifies CSASGSKAGELFF.

The gene calls are TRBV5-1 and TRBJ2-7; TRBD2 matches at 11 bases. This CDR3 is 15 amino acids long. CDR1 SGHRS and CDR2 YFSETQ come from the germline V gene. V lost 0 bases, J lost 4 bases, and 3 bases stayed unmatched. CDR3 residues: CASSLELAGVYEQYF. The DNA for the CDR3 is TGCGCCAGCAGCTTGGAACTAGCGGGGGTATACGAGCAGTACTTC.

A word on this clonotype: This is likely a read error, given that the CDR3 carries no conserved phenylalanine or tryptophan at its end. The chain has TRBV28 and TRBJ2-7, with D possibly being TRBD1 (5 bases). The V gene lost 8 bases and the J gene lost 2 bases, with 22 bases spanning the gap. Germline CDR1 is MDHEN and CDR2 is SYDVKM. There are 16 residues in the CDR3. The CDR3 DNA sequence: TGTGCCAGCGCGTCTCGGGCTCAGGGAAGTCCCTACGAGCAGTACTAC. Its translation: CASASRAQGSPYEQYY.

With respect to this clonotype: A much larger clone sits a single nucleotide away, making a read error possible. The rearrangement joins TRBV20-1 to TRBJ2-2; possible D gene TRBD2, 6 bases. The germline V gene encodes CDR1 DFQATT and CDR2 SNEGSKA (reference sequence). The CDR3 covers 14 residues. CDR3 residues: CSAGRDLGTGEPFF. CDR3 nucleotide sequence: TGCAGTGCAGGGCGGGACCTAGGGACCGGGGAGCCGTTTTTT.

The rearrangement links TRBV5-1 to TRBJ2-1; the D is unclear. The V end was cut by 3 bases, the J end by 0 bases, with 10 bases between. The CDR3 covers 15 residues. CDR1 is SGHRS, CDR2 YFSETQ, per germline. CDR3 sequence reads: CASSSGKSSYNEQFF. The CDR3 bases are TGCGCCAGCAGCTCAGGTAAAAGCTCCTACAATGAGCAGTTCTTC.

A word on this clonotype: Given the absence of the conserved phenylalanine or tryptophan at the CDR3 end, a read error is likely. V usage is TRBV7-3 and J usage is TRBJ2-5; D gene unclear. CDR1 is SGHTA and CDR2 is FQGTGA in the germline V gene. There are 13 residues in the CDR3. V dropped 0 bases and J dropped 2 bases, with 4 bases sitting between them. CDR3 residues: CASSLTPQETQYL. The DNA of the CDR3 is TGTGCCAGCAGCTTAACCCCGCAAGAGACCCAGTACCTC.